These T cell receptor beta chains were read from a single sample in a study of Graves' ophthalmopathy and Graves' hyperthyroidism. TCRdb recomputed calls from the multiplex PCR reads with MiXCR, one row per CDR3 protein. The repertoire consists of about 210,000 distinct CDR3 sequences, with over 25% occurring once and the leading ten covering approximately 8.6%. Sequenced: peripheral blood. All receptors derive from a man aged 45 to 65 with Graves' ophthalmopathy. Each CDR3 is given with its conserved first and last residue. The D gene is left open where the match is weak. Not all rows give a size; the values are once, few, many and, for expanded clones, a class.

TRBD1 TRBJ2-7 - TRBV12-3/TRBV12-4 TGTGCCAGCAGTCCCGGGACAGGGGAGGACGAGCAGTACTTC CASSPGTGEDEQYF
TRBD1 TRBJ1-5 few TRBV6-1 TGTGCCAGCAGTCCCCGGACAGGGGGAAATCAGCCCCAGCATTTT CASSPRTGGNQPQHF
- TRBJ1-3 - TRBV6-2/TRBV6-3 TGTGCCAGCAACCCGGACAGCTCTGGAAACACCATATATTTT CASNPDSSGNTIYF
- TRBJ2-7 many TRBV29-1 TGCAGCGTTGTGGGGGTACGGGACAGGGGAACTAGCGGGACCTACGAGCAGTACTTC CSVVGVRDRGTSGTYEQYF
- TRBJ2-5 - TRBV12-5 TGTGCTAGTGGCCAGAGCCAAGAGACCCAGTACTTC CASGQSQETQYF
- TRBJ1-2 many TRBV3-1 TGTGCCAGCAGCCAAGATCTCGGCAGGGCGGATGGCTACACCTTC CASSQDLGRADGYTF
- TRBJ1-5 many TRBV6-2/TRBV6-3 TGTGCCAGCAGTCAAGGGACTACCATTTATCAGCCCCAGCATTTT CASSQGTTIYQPQHF
- TRBJ2-2 many TRBV30 TGTGCCTGGACCGGGACATCCCTCACCGGGGAGCTGTTTTTT CAWTGTSLTGELFF
- TRBJ1-2 many TRBV20-1 TGCAGTGCCTACGGACAGTCCTATGGCTACACCTTC CSAYGQSYGYTF
- TRBJ2-2 many TRBV12-3/TRBV12-4 TGTGCCAGCAGTCCTCGGGACACCAACACCGGGGAGCTGTTTTTT CASSPRDTNTGELFF
- TRBJ2-6 many TRBV28 TGTGCCAGCAGTTTGTGGAGCTCTGGGGCCAACGTCCTGACTTTC CASSLWSSGANVLTF
- TRBJ2-3 many TRBV9 TGTGCCAGCAGCGTAAGGGCTAGCGCGACAGATACGCAGTATTTT CASSVRASATDTQYF
- TRBJ2-7 many TRBV6-5 TGTGCCAGCAGTTACGGGGGCGGGGACCACGAGCAGTACTTC CASSYGGGDHEQYF
TRBD1 TRBJ2-6 - TRBV27 TGTGCCAGCAGTTATCAACAGGGGGCTGGGGCCAACGTCCTGACTTTC CASSYQQGAGANVLTF
- TRBJ2-2 many TRBV19 TGTGCCAGTAGTATGGGGCTCAGGGGCCCGGGCACCGGGGAGCTGTTTTTT CASSMGLRGPGTGELFF
TRBD1 TRBJ2-7 many TRBV7-9 TGTGCCAGCAGCTCCCGGGACAGCAGATACGAGCAGTACTTC CASSSRDSRYEQYF
TRBD1 TRBJ2-5 many TRBV15 TGTGCCACCAGCAGAGATTTCCCGGACAGGGGGTTAGAGACCCAGTACTTC CATSRDFPDRGLETQYF
- TRBJ1-2 many TRBV5-1 TGCGCCAGCAGCTTGGACAGGGCCTTACCCTATGGCTACACCTTC CASSLDRALPYGYTF
TRBD1 TRBJ2-7 - TRBV28 TGTGCCACCTTGGGACAGGGCAACAACTACGAGCAGTACTTC CATLGQGNNYEQYF
- TRBJ1-2 - TRBV2 TGTGCCAGCAGTTTGGCTAACTATGGCTACACCTTC CASSLANYGYTF
TRBD1 TRBJ2-7 many TRBV11-2 TGTGCCAGCAGCCCCGGGACAGGGGGTGGATACGAGCAGTACTTC CASSPGTGGGYEQYF
- TRBJ1-2 - TRBV2 TGTGCCAGCAGACCGGGACGGCAGTTCTATGGCTACACCTTC CASRPGRQFYGYTF
TRBD2 TRBJ2-7 many TRBV29-1 TGCAGCGTCGGGACTAGCGGGAGGCCTTACGAGCAGTACTTC CSVGTSGRPYEQYF
TRBD2 TRBJ2-7 - TRBV6-5 TGTGCCAGCAGTACGACTAGCGGGAGTGCGTACGAGCAGTACTTC CASSTTSGSAYEQYF
TRBD1 TRBJ1-2 many TRBV12-3/TRBV12-4 TGTGCCAGCAGTGACAGGGGAGGAGGCTACACCTTC CASSDRGGGYTF
TRBD1 TRBJ2-5 many TRBV12-3/TRBV12-4 TGTGCCAGCAGTTTGGACAGGGACATGCGGGAGACCCAGTACTTC CASSLDRDMRETQYF
- TRBJ1-3 many TRBV28 TGTGCCAGCAGTCTATCTCAGGCGGGTGCCTCTGGAAACACCATATATTTT CASSLSQAGASGNTIYF
- TRBJ2-5 many TRBV12-3/TRBV12-4 TGTGCCAGCAGACCAAAGATGTACCAAGAGACCCAGTACTTC CASRPKMYQETQYF
TRBD1 TRBJ2-7 many TRBV27 TGTGCCAGCAGGCGGGACAGGGGTTTCTCGAGCGGGGGAACCTACGAGCAGTACTTC CASRRDRGFSSGGTYEQYF
TRBD1 TRBJ1-5 - TRBV12-3/TRBV12-4 TGTGCCAGCAGCCCCACAGGGGATACGGCTCAGCCCCAGCATTTT CASSPTGDTAQPQHF
- TRBJ1-2 - TRBV19 TGTGCCAGTACCCGACGGGGGGACGCGAACTATGGCTACACCTTC CASTRRGDANYGYTF
- TRBJ2-5 many TRBV27 TGTGCCAGCAGTTTAGATGGACAACAACCCCAGTACTTC CASSLDGQQPQYF
- TRBJ2-2 many TRBV6-5 TGTGCCAGCAGTTCCCTCGGGGAGCTGTTTTTT CASSSLGELFF
- TRBJ2-4 many TRBV6-5 TGTGCCAGCAGTTACTCGGGGGTTACCAAAAACATTCAGTACTTC CASSYSGVTKNIQYF
- TRBJ2-2 many TRBV30 TGTGCCTGGCTTCCTGGAGGGAACACCGGGGAGCTGTTTTTT CAWLPGGNTGELFF
- TRBJ1-5 - TRBV12-3/TRBV12-4 TGTGCCGGCAGTTTAGGCCATGGGGGCAATCAGCCCCAGCATTTT CAGSLGHGGNQPQHF
- TRBJ2-7 once TRBV19 TGTGCCAGTCGAGGGCCCTTGTCGGAGCAGTACTTC CASRGPLSEQYF
- TRBJ2-5 - TRBV12-3/TRBV12-4 TGTGCCAGCAGTTTAGCTACCCGGGAGACCCAGTACTTC CASSLATRETQYF
TRBD1 TRBJ1-1 many TRBV20-1 TGCAGTGCCGGAGGAGGGACAGGGAACACTGAAGCTTTCTTT CSAGGGTGNTEAFF
- TRBJ2-5 - TRBV7-6 TGTGCCAGCAGCTTTTCGGGATCCAAGGGAGTGACCCAGTACTTC CASSFSGSKGVTQYF
TRBD1 TRBJ2-7 many TRBV28 TGTGCCAGCAGGCCCCAAACAGGGGGCGTCTACGAGCAGTACTTC CASRPQTGGVYEQYF
TRBD2 TRBJ2-2 many TRBV10-3 TGTGCCATCAGCTCGGCGAGCGGGAGTACCGGGGAGCTGTTTTTT CAISSASGSTGELFF
TRBD2 TRBJ2-5 many TRBV7-2 TGTGCCAGCAGCCCAAGGACTAGCGGGACCGAGACCCAGTACTTC CASSPRTSGTETQYF
- TRBJ2-3 many TRBV5-1 TGCGCCAGCAGCTTGGATCCGGTTACTAGCACAGATACGCAGTATTTT CASSLDPVTSTDTQYF
- TRBJ1-2 few TRBV6-2/TRBV6-3 TGTGCCAGCAGCTTGATCGACGGGTATGGCTACACCTTC CASSLIDGYGYTF
TRBD1 TRBJ2-7 once TRBV6-1 TGTGCCAGCAGTGAACGGACAGGCTTCACCTACGAGCAGTACTTC CASSERTGFTYEQYF
- TRBJ1-2 - TRBV9 TGTGCCAGCAGCGTAGAGGCCGGGGAAAATGGCTACACCTTC CASSVEAGENGYTF
- TRBJ2-5 - TRBV12-3/TRBV12-4 TGTGCCAGCAGTTTTGATGACAGAAGCCAAGAGACCCAGTACTTC CASSFDDRSQETQYF